This T cell receptor (beta chain) was observed in a study of blood T cells in healthy people across ages. The CDR3 is made up of 14 amino acids. V lost 5 bases to trimming and J lost 8 bases, with 18 bases between them. The germline CDR1 and CDR2 sequences are DFQATT and SNEGSKA (reference sequence). Using a J-beta primer mix together with a sample-barcoded 5' primer, a second PCR was run for about 6 to 12 cycles. TCRdb independently ran MiXCR on the 5' RACE reads; one entry per CDR3 protein. The sample yields about a million distinct CDR3 sequences, more than 30% seen once. The V and J genes are TRBV20-1 and TRBJ1-4, with D perhaps TRBD1 (5 bases). Sequencing was done on a sample of blood. The source is a man aged 18-30 years in good health. The DNA for the CDR3 is TGCAGTGCTCCGACCCTCAGGGAGAGGGAAAAACTGTTTTTT. Translation: CSAPTLREREKLFF.